These 5 T cell receptor beta chains originate from one sample sequenced in a study of T cells expressing NK-cell markers. TCRdb reprocessed the 5' RACE reads, with one entry per CDR3 protein and no DNA. This sample contains over 150,000 distinct CDR3 sequences. Sequencing used blood T cells: a sorted CD56 or NKG2C T cell subset, CD4+ or CD8+ T cells, or bulk PBMC T cells (not recorded which). These receptors were collected from a man aged 18 to 69 in good health.

The J gene is TRBJ2-4, the V gene TRBV28; TCRdb indicates TRBD1, and absent DNA this call remains unverified. The CDR3 runs 15 residues. Germline CDR1 reads MDHEN; CDR2 reads SYDVKM. CDR3 sequence reads: CASSPVGGAKNIQYF.

CDR3 loop: CASSLGGIPTYEQYF. This chain connects TRBV5-1 to TRBJ2-7; TCRdb picks TRBD2, but there is no DNA to check that call. CDR1 and CDR2 (germline): SGHRS, YFSETQ. CDR3 size: 15 residues.

This chain links TRBV7-9 with TRBJ2-3. This CDR3 is 16 amino acids long. Germline CDR1 is SEHNR and CDR2 is FQNEAQ (reference sequence). The CDR3 is CASSLAVLLAKDTQYF.

The CDR3 here is CASSSSSDRDYTGELFF. The V and J genes are TRBV7-6 and TRBJ2-2; the D gene TCRdb calls, TRBD1, cannot be checked with no DNA. The CDR3 consists of 17 residues. Germline V CDR1 and CDR2: SGHVS, FNYEAQ.

This chain's CDR3 is CASSGGGIYNEQFF. This chain links TRBV4-1 with TRBJ2-1; TCRdb's D gene call, TRBD2, goes unchecked for lack of DNA. The CDR3 extends over 14 amino acids. Germline CDR1 and CDR2: MGHRA and YSYEKL.